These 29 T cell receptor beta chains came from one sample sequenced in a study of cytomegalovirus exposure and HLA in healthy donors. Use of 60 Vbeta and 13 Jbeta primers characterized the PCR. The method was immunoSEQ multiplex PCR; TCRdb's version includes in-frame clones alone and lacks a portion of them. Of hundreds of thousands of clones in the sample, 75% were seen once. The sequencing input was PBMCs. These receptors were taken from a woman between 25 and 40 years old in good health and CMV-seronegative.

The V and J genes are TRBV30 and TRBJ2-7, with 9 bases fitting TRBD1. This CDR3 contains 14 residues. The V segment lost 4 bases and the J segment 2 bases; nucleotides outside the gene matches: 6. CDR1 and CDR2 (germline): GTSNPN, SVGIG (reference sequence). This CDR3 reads CAWTSDRGPYEQYF. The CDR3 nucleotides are TGTGCCTGGACTTCGGACAGGGGCCCCTACGAGCAGTACTTC.

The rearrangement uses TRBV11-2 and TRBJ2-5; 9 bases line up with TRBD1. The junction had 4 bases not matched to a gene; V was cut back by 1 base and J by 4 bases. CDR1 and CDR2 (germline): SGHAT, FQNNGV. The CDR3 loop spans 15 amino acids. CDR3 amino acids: CASSLGTGVAETQYF. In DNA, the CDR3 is TGTGCCAGCAGCTTAGGGACAGGGGTTGCAGAGACCCAGTACTTC.

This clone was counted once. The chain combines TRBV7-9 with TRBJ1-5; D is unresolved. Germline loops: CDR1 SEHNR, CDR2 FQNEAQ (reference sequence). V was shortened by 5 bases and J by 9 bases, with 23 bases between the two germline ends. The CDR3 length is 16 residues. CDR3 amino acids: CASSPTSGQLEGPQHF. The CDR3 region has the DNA TGTGCCAGCAGCCCCACTTCGGGTCAGCTGGAGGGGCCCCAGCATTTT.

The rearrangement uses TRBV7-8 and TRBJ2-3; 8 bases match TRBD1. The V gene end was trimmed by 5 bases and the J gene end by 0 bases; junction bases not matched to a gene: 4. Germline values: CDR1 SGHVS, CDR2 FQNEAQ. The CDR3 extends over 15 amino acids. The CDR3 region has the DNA TGTGCCAGCAGCCTCCGGGACAGGAGCACAGATACGCAGTATTTT. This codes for CASSLRDRSTDTQYF.

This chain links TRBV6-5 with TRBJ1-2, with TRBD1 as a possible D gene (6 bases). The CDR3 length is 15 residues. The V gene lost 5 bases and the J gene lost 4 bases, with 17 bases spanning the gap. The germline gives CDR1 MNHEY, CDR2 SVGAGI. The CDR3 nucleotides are TGTGCCAGCAGTACCGCGGGAGGGGGGATCTATGGCTACACCTTC. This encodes CASSTAGGGIYGYTF.

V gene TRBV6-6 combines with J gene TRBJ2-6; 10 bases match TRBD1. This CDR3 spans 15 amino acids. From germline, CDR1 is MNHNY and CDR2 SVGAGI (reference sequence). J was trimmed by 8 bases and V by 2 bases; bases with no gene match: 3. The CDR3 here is CASSYGQGGPNVLTF. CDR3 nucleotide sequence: TGTGCCAGCAGTTACGGACAGGGGGGACCCAACGTCCTGACTTTC.

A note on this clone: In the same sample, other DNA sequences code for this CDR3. CDR3 sequence: CASSYQNTEAFF. Written as DNA, the CDR3 is TGTGCCAGCAGTTACCAGAACACTGAAGCTTTCTTT. The chain employs TRBV6-5 and TRBJ1-1; D not resolved. The CDR3 has 12 amino acids. Germline CDR1 reads MNHEY; CDR2 reads SVGAGI. V was cut by 2 bases and J by 1 base, with 2 bases left in between.

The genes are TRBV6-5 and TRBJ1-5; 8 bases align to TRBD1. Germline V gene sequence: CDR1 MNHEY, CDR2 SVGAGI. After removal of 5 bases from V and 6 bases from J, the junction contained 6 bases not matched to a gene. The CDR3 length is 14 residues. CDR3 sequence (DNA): TGTGCCAGCAGTGACAGGGGAGGAGCTCAGCCCCAGCATTTT. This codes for CASSDRGGAQPQHF.

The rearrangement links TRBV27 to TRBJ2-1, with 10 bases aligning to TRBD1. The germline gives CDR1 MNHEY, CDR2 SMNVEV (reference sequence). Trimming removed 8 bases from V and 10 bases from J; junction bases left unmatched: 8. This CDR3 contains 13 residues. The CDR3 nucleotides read TGTGCCAGCGGAGGGACAGGGGAGGAAGAGCAGTTCTTC. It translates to CASGGTGEEEQFF.

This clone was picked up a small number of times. The CDR3 region has the DNA TGTGCCAGTAGTATTGGGGGGGGGCTGTACCAAGAGACCCAGTACTTC. It specifies CASSIGGGLYQETQYF. This chain connects TRBV19 to TRBJ2-5; perhaps TRBD2 as D (7 bases). This CDR3 spans 16 amino acids. V dropped 3 bases and J dropped 0 bases, with 14 bases sitting between them. The germline gives CDR1 LNHDA, CDR2 SQIVND (reference sequence). The full variable domain, rest sourced from reference TRBV19 and TRBJ2-5, is DGGITQSPKYLFRKEGQNVTLSCEQNLNHDAMYWYRQDPGQGLRLIYYSQIVNDFQKGDIAEGYSVSREKKESFPLTVTSAQKNPTAFYLCASSIGGGLYQETQYFGPGTRLLVL.

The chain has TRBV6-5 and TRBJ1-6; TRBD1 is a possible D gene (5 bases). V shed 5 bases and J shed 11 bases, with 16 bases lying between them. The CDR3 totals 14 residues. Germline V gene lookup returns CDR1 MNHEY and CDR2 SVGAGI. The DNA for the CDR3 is TGTGCCAGCAGTCTCGAACCCAGGGTTCCACCCCTCCACTTT. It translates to CASSLEPRVPPLHF.

The CDR3 DNA reads as TGTGCCAGCAGCTTAGATTCCAGGACTAGCGGGAGGAGGAATGAGCAGTTCTTC. Residues: CASSLDSRTSGRRNEQFF. The rearrangement uses TRBV11-2 and TRBJ2-1; 14 nucleotides align to TRBD2. With V trimmed by 0 bases and J by 7 bases, 8 bases remained unmatched. CDR1 and CDR2 (germline): SGHAT, FQNNGV. This CDR3 spans 18 amino acids.

CDR3 residues: CSVGGTGLDSNYGYTF. Written as DNA, the CDR3 is TGCAGCGTTGGGGGCACAGGGTTAGATAGTAACTATGGCTACACCTTC. V gene TRBV29-1 combines with J gene TRBJ1-2; perhaps TRBD1 as D (6 bases). The CDR3 is 16 residues long. V lost 4 bases and J 1 base, leaving 19 bases between the germline ends. Germline V gene data show CDR1 as SQVTM and CDR2 as ANQGSEA.

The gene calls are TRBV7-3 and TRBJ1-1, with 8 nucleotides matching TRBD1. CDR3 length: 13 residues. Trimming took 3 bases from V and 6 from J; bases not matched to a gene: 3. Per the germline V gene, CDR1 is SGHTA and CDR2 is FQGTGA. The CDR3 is CASSFSQGAEAFF. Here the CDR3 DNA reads TGTGCCAGCAGCTTTTCACAGGGGGCTGAAGCTTTCTTT.

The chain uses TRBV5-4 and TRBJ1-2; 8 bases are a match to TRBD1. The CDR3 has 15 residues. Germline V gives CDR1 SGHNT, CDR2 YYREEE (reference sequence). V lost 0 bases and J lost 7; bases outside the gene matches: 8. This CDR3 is CASSLVGTGLGGYTF. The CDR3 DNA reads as TGTGCCAGCAGCTTGGTAGGGACAGGCCTGGGTGGCTACACCTTC. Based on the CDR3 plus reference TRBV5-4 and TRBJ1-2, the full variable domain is ETGVTQSPTHLIKTRGQQVTLRCSSQSGHNTVSWYQQALGQGPQFIFQYYREEENGRGNFPPRFSGLQFPNYSSELNVNALELDDSALYLCASSLVGTGLGGYTFGSGTRLTVV.

CDR3 residues: CASSQGLSTEAFF. CDR3 coding DNA: TGCGCCAGCAGCCAAGGCCTCAGCACTGAAGCTTTCTTT. J is TRBJ1-1 and V is TRBV4-1; no reliable D call. Germline V gives CDR1 MGHRA, CDR2 YSYEKL. The CDR3 runs 13 residues. Between the trimmed V and J ends, which lost 1 base and 4 bases, there was a span of 7 bases.

The CDR3 DNA sequence: TGTGCCAGCAGCCAAACTAGCGGGGGGGAATATACGCAGTATTTT. It encodes CASSQTSGGEYTQYF. The V gene is TRBV7-2, the J gene TRBJ2-3, with 13 positions matching TRBD2. CDR1 and CDR2 (germline): SGHTA, FQGNSA. The length of the CDR3 is 15 residues. The junction had 6 bases not matched to a gene; V was cut back by 5 bases and J by 7 bases.

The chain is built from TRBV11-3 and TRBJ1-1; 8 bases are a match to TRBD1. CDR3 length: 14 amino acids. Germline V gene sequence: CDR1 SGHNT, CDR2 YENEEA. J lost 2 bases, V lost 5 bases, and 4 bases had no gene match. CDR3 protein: CASSLQGENTEAFF. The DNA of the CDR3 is TGTGCCAGCAGCCTACAGGGGGAAAACACTGAAGCTTTCTTT.

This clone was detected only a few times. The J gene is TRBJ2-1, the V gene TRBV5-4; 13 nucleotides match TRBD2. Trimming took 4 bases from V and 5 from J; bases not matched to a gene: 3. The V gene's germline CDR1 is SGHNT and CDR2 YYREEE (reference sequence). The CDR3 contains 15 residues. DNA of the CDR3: TGTGCCAGCAGCCCGGGACTAGCGGGACACAATGAGCAGTTCTTC. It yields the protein CASSPGLAGHNEQFF.

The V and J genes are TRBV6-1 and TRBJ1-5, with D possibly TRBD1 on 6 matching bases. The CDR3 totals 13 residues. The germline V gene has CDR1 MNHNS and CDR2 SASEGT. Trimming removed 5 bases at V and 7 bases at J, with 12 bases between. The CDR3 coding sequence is TGTGCCAGCAGTATCAACAGGGACCAGCCCCAGCATTTT. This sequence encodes CASSINRDQPQHF.

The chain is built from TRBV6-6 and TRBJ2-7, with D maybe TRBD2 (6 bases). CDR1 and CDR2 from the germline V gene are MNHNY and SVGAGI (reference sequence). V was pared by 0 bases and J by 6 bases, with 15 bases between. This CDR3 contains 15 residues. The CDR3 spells CASSYSEKWRGEQYF. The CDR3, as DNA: TGTGCCAGCAGTTACTCTGAAAAGTGGCGGGGCGAGCAGTACTTC.

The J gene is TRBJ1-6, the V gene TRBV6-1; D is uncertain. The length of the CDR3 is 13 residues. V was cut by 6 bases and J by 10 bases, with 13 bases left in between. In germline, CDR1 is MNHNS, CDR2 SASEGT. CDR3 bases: TGTGCCAGCAGCGACATAAAAGAATCACCCCTCCACTTT. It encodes CASSDIKESPLHF.

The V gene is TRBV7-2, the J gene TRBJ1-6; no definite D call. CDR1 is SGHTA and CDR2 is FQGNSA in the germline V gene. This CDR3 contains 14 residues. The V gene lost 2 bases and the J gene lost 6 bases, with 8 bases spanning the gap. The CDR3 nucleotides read TGTGCCAGCAGCTTAAGCACTTTTAATTCACCCCTCCACTTT. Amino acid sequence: CASSLSTFNSPLHF.

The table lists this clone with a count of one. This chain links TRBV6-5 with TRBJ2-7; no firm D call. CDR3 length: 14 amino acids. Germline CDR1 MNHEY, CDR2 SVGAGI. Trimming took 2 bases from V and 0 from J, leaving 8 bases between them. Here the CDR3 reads CASSYRVDSYEQYF. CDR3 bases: TGTGCCAGCAGTTACCGAGTAGACTCCTACGAGCAGTACTTC.

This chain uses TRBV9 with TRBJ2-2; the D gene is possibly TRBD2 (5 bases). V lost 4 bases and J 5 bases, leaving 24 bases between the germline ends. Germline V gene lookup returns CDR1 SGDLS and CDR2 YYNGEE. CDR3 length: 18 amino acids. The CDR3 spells CASSYDSTSGLATGELFF. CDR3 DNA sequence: TGTGCCAGCAGCTACGATTCCACCTCCGGGCTAGCAACCGGGGAGCTGTTTTTT.

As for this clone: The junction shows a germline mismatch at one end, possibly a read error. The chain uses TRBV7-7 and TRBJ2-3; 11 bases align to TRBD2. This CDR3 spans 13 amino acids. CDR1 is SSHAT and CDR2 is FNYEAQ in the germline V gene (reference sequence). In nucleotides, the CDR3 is TGTGCTAGCAGCTTAGGGACTAGCGGTACGCAGTATTTT. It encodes CASSLGTSGTQYF.

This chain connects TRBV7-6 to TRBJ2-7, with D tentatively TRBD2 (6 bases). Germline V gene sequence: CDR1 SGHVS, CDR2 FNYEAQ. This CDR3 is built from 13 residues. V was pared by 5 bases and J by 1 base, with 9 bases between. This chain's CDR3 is CASSPGTSYEQYF. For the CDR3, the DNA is TGTGCCAGCAGCCCCGGGACTTCCTACGAGCAGTACTTC.

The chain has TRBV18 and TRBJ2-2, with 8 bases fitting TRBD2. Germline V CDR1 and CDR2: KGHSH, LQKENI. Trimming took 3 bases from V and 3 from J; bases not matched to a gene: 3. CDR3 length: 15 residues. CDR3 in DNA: TGTGCCAGCTCACCGAGCGGGAGTCACACCGGGGAGCTGTTTTTT. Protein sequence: CASSPSGSHTGELFF.

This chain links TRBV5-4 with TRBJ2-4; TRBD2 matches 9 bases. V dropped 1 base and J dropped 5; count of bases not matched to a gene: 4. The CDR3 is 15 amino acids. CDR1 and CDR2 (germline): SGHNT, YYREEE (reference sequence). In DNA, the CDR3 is TGTGCCAGCAGCTTGTCGCGGGGGGGCCAAAACATTCAGTACTTC. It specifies CASSLSRGGQNIQYF.